A selection of T cell receptor beta chains follows, all from one sample in a study of blood T cell repertoires in COVID-19. Sequencing used immunoSEQ multiplex PCR; TCRdb keeps in-frame clones, though not all of them. The sample lists 250,000 to 300,000 clones, around 84% occurring once. The specimen was peripheral blood. The origin of the receptors is a woman aged 60-70 years with COVID-19, enrolled during active disease. Each CDR3 is given with its conserved first and last residue. The order of the fields is J gene, V gene, D gene, clone size, CDR3 DNA, CDR3 protein. D genes are given only for firm matches. Some rows have no size entry. The others give once, few or many, or a class for an expanded clone.

TRBJ1-1 TRBV28 TRBD1 NA TGTGCCAGCAGGCGTACAGGGGGCACTGAAGCTTTCTTT CASRRTGGTEAFF
TRBJ2-5 TRBV14 NA once TGTGCCAGCAGCCAAGATCGATCGGGGTGGGGGACCCAGTACTTC CASSQDRSGWGTQYF
TRBJ1-5 TRBV4-1 NA NA TGCGCCAGCAGCCAAGAAGGACTCATTAGCAATCAGCCCCAGCATTTT CASSQEGLISNQPQHF
TRBJ1-4 TRBV2 TRBD1 NA TGTGCCAGCAGGGTTGGACAGGGGAACGAAAAACTGTTTTTT CASRVGQGNEKLFF
TRBJ2-1 TRBV9 TRBD2 NA TGTGCCAGCAGCGCCCGGGAGGGCCCCTACAATGAGCAGTTCTTC CASSAREGPYNEQFF
TRBJ2-5 TRBV7-6 NA NA TGTGCCAGCAGCTTAGGGCAGGAGACCCAGTACTTC CASSLGQETQYF
TRBJ1-2 TRBV5-5 NA NA TGTGCCAGCAGCTTGGTCGCCAGGACATTAGGCTACACCTTC CASSLVARTLGYTF
TRBJ2-7 TRBV5-1 TRBD2 NA TGCGCCAGCAGCCATGGGACTAGCGGGAGGGCCTACGAGCAGTACTTC CASSHGTSGRAYEQYF
TRBJ1-1 TRBV6-6 NA few TGTGCCAGCAGGAAAACAGTGAACACTGAAGCTTTCTTT CASRKTVNTEAFF
TRBJ1-2 TRBV7-9 TRBD1 NA TGTGCCAGCAGCTTAGGACAGGGTCGGGGCTACACCTTC CASSLGQGRGYTF
TRBJ1-4 TRBV5-6 NA NA TGTGCCAGCAGCATCGCGGGGGGGCTGGGTGAAAAACTGTTTTTT CASSIAGGLGEKLFF
TRBJ2-7 TRBV6-1 TRBD2 NA TGTGCCAGCAGTGGTGGTAGCGGGAGGGTTAGCTCCTACGAGCAGTACTTC CASSGGSGRVSSYEQYF
TRBJ1-2 TRBV5-4 TRBD1 NA TGTGCCAGCAGCACCGCATCCGGGACAGACTTCTATGGCTACACCTTC CASSTASGTDFYGYTF
TRBJ1-1 TRBV5-1 NA NA TGCGCCAGCAGCTTGGGGTCAGCCGGGAGCCCTGAAGCTTTCTTT CASSLGSAGSPEAFF
TRBJ1-3 TRBV24-1 TRBD1 NA TGTGCCACCAGTGATTTGCAATTTACAGGGGGCTCTGGAAACACCATATATTTT CATSDLQFTGGSGNTIYF
TRBJ2-7 TRBV20-1 NA NA TGCAGTGCTGTCAGGGGAGAAGAGCAGTACTTC CSAVRGEEQYF
TRBJ1-1 TRBV6-1 NA NA TGTGCCAGCCGTTTAGGGGACATGAACACTGAAGCTTTCTTT CASRLGDMNTEAFF
TRBJ2-3 TRBV6-2/TRBV6-3 TRBD2 NA TGTGCCAGCAGTTACGGAATGGGTCGGGGGGTTGCTGGCACAGATACGCAGTATTTT CASSYGMGRGVAGTDTQYF
TRBJ2-1 TRBV12-1 NA NA TGTGCCAGCAGCTTTAGGGCTAGCGGGAGCCGTTCCTACAATGAGCAGTTCTTC CASSFRASGSRSYNEQFF
TRBJ1-5 TRBV6-6 TRBD1 NA TGTGCCAGCAGCACCACAGGGGGCAATCAGCCCCAGCATTTT CASSTTGGNQPQHF
TRBJ2-7 TRBV19 TRBD2 NA TGTGCCAGTAGTGGCCTAGCGGGGTCCTACGAGCAGTACTTC CASSGLAGSYEQYF
TRBJ2-7 TRBV6-6 TRBD1 NA TGTGCCAGCAGTTACACCCCGGGACAGGGCTACGAGCAGTACTTC CASSYTPGQGYEQYF
TRBJ1-2 TRBV7-5 NA NA TGTGCCAGAAGCTTCCGATGCATCAGGGAGGATGGCTACACCTTC CARSFRCIREDGYTF
TRBJ2-2 TRBV4-2 TRBD2 NA TGTGCCAGCAGCCAAGATCAAGCGGGAGGGGCGAACACCGGGGAGCTGTTTTTT CASSQDQAGGANTGELFF
TRBJ1-1 TRBV7-8 NA NA TGTGCCAGCAGCTTAGGCAGGAGGGACACTGAAGCTTTCTTT CASSLGRRDTEAFF
TRBJ2-2 TRBV25-1 NA once TGTGCCAGCAGTGATAGAGCCCACGGGGAGCTGTTTTTT CASSDRAHGELFF
TRBJ1-1 TRBV12-2 NA NA TGTGCAAGTCGCTTCACAGGGAGGGATATGGACACTGAAGCTTTCTTT CASRFTGRDMDTEAFF
TRBJ2-5 TRBV30 NA NA TGTGCCTGGAGTAGATCTCAGGGGCTCCTCCAAGAGACCCAGTACTTC CAWSRSQGLLQETQYF
TRBJ2-3 TRBV5-1 TRBD2 NA TGCGCCAGCAGCTCTGGGACTAGCGGGGACACAGATACGCAGTATTTT CASSSGTSGDTDTQYF
TRBJ1-1 TRBV5-1 TRBD1 few TGCGCCAGCAGTCCCCGGACAGGGGTGACGAACACTGAAGCTTTCTTT CASSPRTGVTNTEAFF
TRBJ2-6 TRBV7-3 TRBD2 NA TGTGCCAGCAGCCCCCAACGGACTAGCGGGAGGGCTGCTGGGGCCAACGTCCTGACTTTC CASSPQRTSGRAAGANVLTF
TRBJ2-3 TRBV4-2 TRBD2 NA TGTGCCAGCAGCCAGCCGCTTAGCGGGAGTAAAGCAGATACGCAGTATTTT CASSQPLSGSKADTQYF
TRBJ2-5 TRBV13 NA NA TGTGCCAGCAGGGGTAAACTTGAGGGGACCCAGTACTTC CASRGKLEGTQYF
TRBJ1-2 TRBV25-1 TRBD1 NA TGTGCCACTTCGACAGGGAGGAACTATGGCTACACCTTC CATSTGRNYGYTF
TRBJ2-7 TRBV6-1 NA NA TGTGCCAGCAGTGAATCCGGCCAGGGCCCGTTCAACGAGCAGTACTTC CASSESGQGPFNEQYF
TRBJ2-5 TRBV5-1 TRBD1 NA TGCGCCAGCAGCTTGGGAAGGACAGGGAAAGAGACCCAGTACTTC CASSLGRTGKETQYF
TRBJ1-4 TRBV28 NA NA TGTGCCAGCAACATGGAGGGCTTGAAGCTGTTTTTT CASNMEGLKLFF
TRBJ1-4 TRBV28 TRBD1 NA TGTGCCAGCAGGATACAGGGGGGAGGTGAAAAACTGTTTTTT CASRIQGGGEKLFF
TRBJ2-5 TRBV4-1 NA NA TGCGCCAGCAGCCAACCAAACAGGGAGACCCAGTACTTC CASSQPNRETQYF
TRBJ1-1 TRBV3-1/TRBV3-2 NA NA TGTGCCAGCAGCCAATCTAACACTGAAGCTTTCTTT CASSQSNTEAFF
TRBJ1-4 TRBV7-2 TRBD1 NA TGTGCCAGCAGCCCCGGGACAGGGGGCTCTGAAAAACTGTTTTTT CASSPGTGGSEKLFF
TRBJ2-5 TRBV10-2 NA NA TGCGCCAGCAGTGCAACTATTCAAGAGACCCAGTACTTC CASSATIQETQYF
TRBJ2-1 TRBV6-5 TRBD2 NA TGTGCCAGCGCGGGAGGGAACTACAATGAGCAGTTCTTC CASAGGNYNEQFF